These 10 T cell receptor beta chains came from one sample sequenced in a study of blood T cell repertoires in COVID-19. Sequenced by immunoSEQ multiplex PCR; TCRdb stores in-frame clones only, minus some. Seen here are 300,000 or so clones, under 90% observed once, and the top ten hold roughly 2.9%. Sequencing used peripheral blood. Every receptor here comes from a young woman with COVID-19, enrolled during active disease.

The genes are TRBV5-1 and TRBJ2-2, with TRBD1 matching over 7 bases. The CDR3 extends over 16 amino acids. CDR1 SGHRS and CDR2 YFSETQ come from the germline V gene. The V gene end was trimmed by 5 bases and the J gene end by 3 bases; junction bases not matched to a gene: 10. CDR3 coding DNA: TGCGCCAGCAGGGCCCGGAACAGGGGTGACACCGGGGAGCTGTTTTTT. Its translation: CASRARNRGDTGELFF.

CDR3 amino acids: CASTHRGSYEQYF. CDR3 nucleotides: TGTGCCAGCACCCACAGGGGATCCTACGAGCAGTACTTC. The V call is TRBV2, the J call TRBJ2-7; TRBD1 matches at 7 bases. V gave up 7 bases and J gave up 1 base; unmatched junction bases: 4. The V gene's germline CDR1 is SNHLY and CDR2 FYNNEI. The CDR3 is made up of 13 amino acids.

The chain has TRBV18 and TRBJ2-7; 10 bases are a match to TRBD1. The CDR3 contains 14 residues. V was clipped by 3 bases and J by 5 bases; unmatched bases: 4. The V gene's germline CDR1 is KGHSH and CDR2 LQKENI. Here the CDR3 DNA reads TGTGCCAGCTCACCCGACAGGGGGCTAAACGAGCAGTACTTC. It encodes CASSPDRGLNEQYF.

This chain joins TRBV27 and TRBJ2-5; TRBD2 matches 8 bases. Germline CDR1 is MNHEY and CDR2 is SMNVEV (reference sequence). Trimming at V came to 5 bases and at J to 2 bases, leaving 4 bases not matched to a gene. The CDR3 is 14 residues long. In DNA form, the CDR3 reads TGTGCCAGCAGTGTAGCGGGGCCACAAGAGACCCAGTACTTC. This translates into CASSVAGPQETQYF.

The chain is built from TRBV13 and TRBJ2-1, with D possibly being TRBD2 (5 bases). The CDR3 has 11 amino acids. V was shortened by 3 bases and J by 11 bases, with 8 bases between the two germline ends. Germline V lookup: CDR1 PRHDT, CDR2 FYEKMQ (reference sequence). Here the CDR3 DNA reads TGTGCCAGCAGCTTGTTCGGGAAGCAGTTCTTC. The encoded protein is CASSLFGKQFF.

The CDR3 nucleotides read TGTGCCTGGGCCACCAGGGTCACCGGGGAGCTGTTTTTT. Protein sequence: CAWATRVTGELFF. The chain combines TRBV30 with TRBJ2-2, with D possibly TRBD1 on 5 matching bases. The V gene lost 5 bases and the J gene lost 4 bases, with 11 bases spanning the gap. The CDR3 spans 13 residues. Germline assignment: CDR1 GTSNPN and CDR2 SVGIG (reference sequence).

V gene TRBV11-3 combines with J gene TRBJ2-1; the match to TRBD1 covers 7 bases. With 3 bases clipped from V and 4 bases from J, the junction kept 3 bases outside the gene matches. CDR1 and CDR2 from the germline V gene are SGHNT and YENEEA. The CDR3 sequence is 14 residues long. Written as DNA, the CDR3 is TGTGCCAGCAGCTTGGGGGACAGATACAATGAGCAGTTCTTC. Its protein product is CASSLGDRYNEQFF.

The J gene is TRBJ2-6, the V gene TRBV6-5; tentatively, D is TRBD2 (6 bases). The V and J ends lost 0 bases and 2 bases respectively, with 8 bases between them. In germline, CDR1 is MNHEY, CDR2 SVGAGI. There are 16 residues in the CDR3. The CDR3 loop is CASSYSEGTGANVLTF. The CDR3 DNA follows: TGTGCCAGCAGTTACTCGGAGGGTACTGGGGCCAACGTCCTGACTTTC.

A few counts support this clone. The V and J genes are TRBV25-1 and TRBJ2-1, with 13 positions matching TRBD2. The J segment lost 5 bases and the V segment lost 3 bases, leaving 7 bases of the junction unmatched. This CDR3 has 17 amino acids. Germline V gives CDR1 MGHDK, CDR2 SYGVNS. The DNA of the CDR3 is TGTGCCAGCAGTGATCGGAGGGGACTAGCGGGGAACAATGAGCAGTTCTTC. It is translated as CASSDRRGLAGNNEQFF.

The rearrangement uses TRBV15 and TRBJ2-1; 12 bases fit TRBD2. With 0 bases clipped from V and 7 bases from J, the junction kept 16 bases outside the gene matches. The CDR3 runs 20 residues. Germline V gene lookup returns CDR1 LNHNV and CDR2 YYDKDF (reference sequence). This CDR3 reads CATSRETSGRGSGWRNEQFF. The CDR3 bases are TGTGCCACCAGCAGAGAGACTAGCGGGAGAGGGAGCGGTTGGAGGAATGAGCAGTTCTTC.